This TCR beta chain was recorded in a study of cytomegalovirus exposure and HLA in healthy donors. A note on this clone: Its antigen remains unknown.

The primer mix had 60 Vbeta and 13 Jbeta primers. The repertoire was sequenced with immunoSEQ multiplex PCR; TCRdb's copy has only in-frame clones and lacks some. The profile shows around 150,000 clones, approximately 80% of them singletons. The CDR3 runs to 12 residues. CDR1 and CDR2 from the germline V gene are MNHNS and SASEGT. V dropped 4 bases and J dropped 5 bases, with 8 bases sitting between them. Overall study results and limits: Across all donors, roughly uniform sequencing depth was an assumption of the presence/absence analyses.

The V and J genes are TRBV6-1 and TRBJ1-2; D is unclear. The sequence came from a young man in good health and CMV-seropositive. The sample comprised PBMCs. In nucleotides, the CDR3 is TGTGCCAGCAGTGTAACAGAGTATGGCTACACCTTC. Protein sequence: CASSVTEYGYTF.